This TCR beta chain was sequenced during a study of T cells in Graves' hyperthyroidism and ophthalmopathy. Template material for amplifying TCR beta CDR3 regions consisted of RNA transcripts. In the first-round RT-PCR of the TCR CDR3, the HTBI primer set was used. TCRdb called the multiplex PCR reads again in MiXCR, with one record for every CDR3 protein. The sample records some 600,000 distinct CDR3 sequences, approximately 15% being singletons. Patients were excluded because of uncontrolled infection, other autoimmune disease, pregnancy or lactation. Germline CDR1 is SQVTM and CDR2 is ANQGSEA. The CDR3 is made up of 14 amino acids. V trimming: 7 bases; J trimming: 7 bases; junction bases outside the gene matches: 12. Details on this clonotype: What it binds is not known.

Overall study results and limits: Blood also showed most of the thyroid clonotypes that were expanded above 0.001. Progression to ophthalmopathy was predicted a median of roughly 6.8 months early.

This clonotype originated in a woman in her twenties or thirties with Graves' hyperthyroidism that later progressed to Graves' ophthalmopathy. The J gene is TRBJ2-1, the V gene TRBV29-1, with 8 bases lining up with TRBD2. The sequencing sample was made of blood. CDR3 loop: CSGRMGLVSNEQFF. Here the CDR3 DNA reads TGCAGCGGCCGGATGGGACTAGTCAGTAATGAGCAGTTCTTC.